This T cell receptor beta chain was recorded in a study of T cell responses to AZD1222 COVID-19 vaccine. General study findings and limits: Donors, mostly white British, included more females; clonal diversity was possibly underestimated. It was only a handful of AZD1222 recipients who were seropositive at baseline. Spike-specific TCR depth and breadth grew after two AZD1222 doses. Repertoires in all cases were sampled only once the peak T cell response had passed.

The CDR3 has 18 amino acids. V shed 1 base and J 0 bases; nucleotides not matched to a gene: 7. Looked up from germline, CDR1 is SGHVS and CDR2 is FNYEAQ. Concerning this clone itself: Its antigen is currently unknown.

Generated by immunoSEQ multiplex PCR, the TCRdb table keeps only in-frame clones and is missing some. The sample has about 120,000 clones, roughly nine tenths seen once. V gene TRBV7-6 combines with J gene TRBJ1-3, with 9 bases aligning to TRBD1. The receptor comes from an adult in good health. The sample here was peripheral blood, taken on day 0 of AZD1222 vaccination. The CDR3: CASSLVGDRALSGNTIYF. The DNA for the CDR3 is TGTGCCAGCAGCTTAGTAGGGGACAGGGCTCTCTCTGGAAACACCATATATTTT.